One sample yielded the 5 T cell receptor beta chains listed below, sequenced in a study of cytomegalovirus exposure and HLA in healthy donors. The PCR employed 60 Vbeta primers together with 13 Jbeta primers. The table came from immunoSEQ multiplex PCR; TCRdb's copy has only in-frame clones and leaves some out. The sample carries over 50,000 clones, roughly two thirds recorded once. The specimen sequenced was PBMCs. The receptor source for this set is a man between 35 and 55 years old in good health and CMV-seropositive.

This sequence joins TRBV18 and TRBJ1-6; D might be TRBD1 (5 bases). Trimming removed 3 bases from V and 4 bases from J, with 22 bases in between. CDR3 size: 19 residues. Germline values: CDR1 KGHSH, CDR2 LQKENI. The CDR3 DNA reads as TGTGCCAGCTCACCCTCACCCTTTGATCCGGCAGGGTATAATTCACCCCTCCACTTT. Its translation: CASSPSPFDPAGYNSPLHF.

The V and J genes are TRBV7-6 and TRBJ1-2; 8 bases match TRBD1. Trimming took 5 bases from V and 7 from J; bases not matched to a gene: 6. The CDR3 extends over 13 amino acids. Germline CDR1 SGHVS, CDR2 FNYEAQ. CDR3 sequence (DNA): TGTGCCAGCAGCCTAGGACAGGGCAGTGGCTACACCTTC. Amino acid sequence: CASSLGQGSGYTF.

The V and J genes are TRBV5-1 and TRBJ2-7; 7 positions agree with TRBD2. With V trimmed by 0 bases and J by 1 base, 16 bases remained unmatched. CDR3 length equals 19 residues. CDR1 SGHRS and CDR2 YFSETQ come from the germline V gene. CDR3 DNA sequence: TGCGCCAGCAGCTTGGGGCCCGGGACTACCCGCGAGGGGTCCTACGAGCAGTACTTC. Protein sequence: CASSLGPGTTREGSYEQYF.

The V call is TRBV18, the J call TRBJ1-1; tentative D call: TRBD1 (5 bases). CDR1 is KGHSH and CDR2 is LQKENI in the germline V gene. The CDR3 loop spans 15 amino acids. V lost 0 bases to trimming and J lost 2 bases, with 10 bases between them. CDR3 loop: CASSPPSRDNTEAFF. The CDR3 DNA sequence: TGTGCCAGCTCACCACCGAGCAGGGATAACACTGAAGCTTTCTTT.

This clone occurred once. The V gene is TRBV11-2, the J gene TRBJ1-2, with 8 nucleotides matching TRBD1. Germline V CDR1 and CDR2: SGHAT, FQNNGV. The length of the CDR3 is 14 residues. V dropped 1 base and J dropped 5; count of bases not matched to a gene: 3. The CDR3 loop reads CASSLGTGFYGYTF. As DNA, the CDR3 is TGTGCCAGCAGCTTAGGGACAGGGTTTTATGGCTACACCTTC.